The 16 T cell receptor beta chains given below trace back to one sample, sequenced in a study of shared clonotypes between healthy human individuals. Produced via immunoSEQ multiplex PCR; TCRdb's table is partial and in-frame only. The data contain over 400,000 clones, approximately 80% of them singletons. Material: PBMCs. These receptors came from a woman aged 40 to 50 in good health. Some clones in this sample may be carry-over from other donors' samples.

The J gene is TRBJ1-2, the V gene TRBV18; 8 bases match TRBD1. The CDR3 spans 16 residues. Trimming removed 4 bases from V and 1 base from J; junction bases left unmatched: 8. Germline V gene sequence: CDR1 KGHSH, CDR2 LQKENI. The CDR3 sequence is CASSHTTGGINYGYTF. The DNA for the CDR3 is TGTGCCAGCTCACATACCACAGGGGGAATTAACTATGGCTACACCTTC.

The genes are TRBV10-2 and TRBJ1-2, with D uncertain. The CDR3 runs to 15 residues. The V and J ends lost 2 bases and 4 bases respectively, with 14 bases between them. The germline gives CDR1 WSHSY, CDR2 SAAADI. The CDR3 protein is CASSETTGRIYGYTF. DNA for the CDR3: TGCGCCAGCAGTGAGACGACTGGACGGATCTATGGCTACACCTTC.

This rearrangement joins TRBV18 to TRBJ1-4, with 7 bases identical to TRBD1. After removal of 3 bases from V and 7 bases from J, the junction contained 5 bases not matched to a gene. CDR3 size: 14 residues. Germline CDR1 KGHSH, CDR2 LQKENI. CDR3 sequence: CASSPRGRGEKLFF. In DNA, the CDR3 is TGTGCCAGCTCACCGAGGGGGCGAGGTGAAAAACTGTTTTTT.

The J gene is TRBJ2-3, the V gene TRBV5-5; 9 bases line up with TRBD2. V lost 2 bases, J lost 5 bases, and 3 bases stayed unmatched. From germline, CDR1 is SGHKS and CDR2 YYEKEE (reference sequence). This CDR3 is built from 14 residues. The CDR3 is CASSFSGSKDTQYF. DNA for the CDR3: TGTGCCAGCAGCTTTAGCGGGAGTAAAGATACGCAGTATTTT. The complete variable domain, with remaining parts taken from reference TRBV5-5 and TRBJ2-3, reads DAGVTQSPTHLIKTRGQQVTLRCSPISGHKSVSWYQQVLGQGPQFIFQYYEKEERGRGNFPDRFSARQFPNYSSELNVNALLLGDSALYLCASSFSGSKDTQYFGPGTRLTVL.

The chain is built from TRBV19 and TRBJ1-5; unclear D gene. Germline V gene sequence: CDR1 LNHDA, CDR2 SQIVND (reference sequence). The CDR3 runs 15 residues. The V and J ends lost 3 bases and 0 bases respectively, with 9 bases between them. CDR3 in DNA: TGTGCCAGTAGTATCCTGGGGAATAGCAATCAGCCCCAGCATTTT. Its translation is CASSILGNSNQPQHF.

The chain is built from TRBV19 and TRBJ1-4, with D perhaps TRBD1 (5 bases). V lost 7 bases to trimming and J lost 5 bases, with 20 bases between them. The CDR3 has 16 amino acids. CDR1 LNHDA and CDR2 SQIVND come from the germline V gene (reference sequence). CDR3 amino acids: CASTGTDRPANEKLFF. The CDR3 DNA sequence: TGTGCCAGTACCGGGACCGACCGACCAGCGAATGAAAAACTGTTTTTT.

This rearrangement joins TRBV4-3 to TRBJ2-1, with 7 positions matching TRBD2. Germline CDR1 reads LGHNA; CDR2 reads YSLEER. CDR3 length: 15 residues. Unmatched junction bases numbered 10, after V lost 2 bases and J lost 9 bases. The CDR3 sequence: CASSQWREGRGEQFF. The CDR3 DNA follows: TGCGCCAGCAGCCAATGGAGGGAGGGCCGGGGTGAGCAGTTCTTC.

CDR3 protein: CASSFTSGRNNEQFF. The DNA for the CDR3 is TGTGCCAGTAGTTTTACTAGCGGGCGAAACAATGAGCAGTTCTTC. The gene calls are TRBV19 and TRBJ2-1; 9 nucleotides agree with TRBD2. V lost 5 bases, J lost 5 bases, and 7 bases stayed unmatched. The CDR3 extends over 15 amino acids. Germline CDR1 is LNHDA and CDR2 is SQIVND (reference sequence).

This clone was observed many times. This sequence joins TRBV30 and TRBJ2-1; no firm D call. The germline CDR1 and CDR2 sequences are GTSNPN and SVGIG (reference sequence). Trimming left V 2 bases short and J 6 bases short, with 5 bases between. The CDR3 consists of 11 residues. CDR3 in amino acids: CAWSTPNEQFF. The CDR3 DNA reads as TGTGCCTGGAGTACCCCCAATGAGCAGTTCTTC.

The chain is built from TRBV30 and TRBJ1-1; no definite D call. The CDR3 has 14 amino acids. Trimming took off 0 bases at V and 11 bases at J, with 19 bases between the two ends. Germline V gene data show CDR1 as GTSNPN and CDR2 as SVGIG (reference sequence). The CDR3 sequence is CAWSVRTPESGAFF. The CDR3 DNA follows: TGTGCCTGGAGTGTAAGAACCCCCGAGAGTGGGGCTTTCTTT.

The chain uses TRBV5-4 and TRBJ2-7, with TRBD1 as a possible D gene (6 bases). Trimming stripped 0 bases from V and 4 bases from J, with 14 bases between. The CDR3 is made up of 15 amino acids. Germline V gives CDR1 SGHNT, CDR2 YYREEE (reference sequence). The CDR3 nucleotides read TGTGCCAGCAGCTTGGAGGCAGGGGTGGCGTACGAGCAGTACTTC. Translation: CASSLEAGVAYEQYF.

This clone was seen a handful of times. The chain couples TRBV30 to TRBJ1-1, with D possibly TRBD1 on 5 matching bases. In germline, CDR1 is GTSNPN, CDR2 SVGIG (reference sequence). The CDR3 is 11 amino acids. The V end lost 8 bases, the J end lost 4 bases, and 11 bases lay between the germline ends. In DNA form, the CDR3 reads TGTGCCACCAGACAGACCACTGAAGCTTTCTTT. It codes for CATRQTTEAFF.

This rearrangement joins TRBV25-1 to TRBJ1-1; unclear D gene. Germline CDR1 is MGHDK and CDR2 is SYGVNS. Trimming took off 4 bases at V and 1 base at J, with 10 bases between the two ends. The CDR3 length is 14 residues. CDR3 protein: CASSGPAANTEAFF. CDR3 nucleotide sequence: TGTGCCAGCAGTGGCCCGGCGGCGAACACTGAAGCTTTCTTT.

CDR3 amino acids: CASSPGEPETQYF. The CDR3 DNA reads as TGTGCCAGCAGTCCAGGAGAACCCGAGACCCAGTACTTC. V and J are TRBV6-1 and TRBJ2-5; D remains ambiguous. V dropped 5 bases and J dropped 5 bases, with 12 bases sitting between them. The germline V gene encodes CDR1 MNHNS and CDR2 SASEGT. The CDR3 sequence is 13 residues long.

The J gene is TRBJ2-7, the V gene TRBV5-4, with D tentatively TRBD1 or TRBD2 (5 bases each). The germline V and J ends were trimmed by 2 bases and 9 bases, with 12 bases remaining between them. This CDR3 region has 12 residues. Germline assignment: CDR1 SGHNT and CDR2 YYREEE (reference sequence). CDR3 nucleotide sequence: TGTGCCAGCAGCTTTGGGGGATTCGGGCAGTACTTC. It codes for CASSFGGFGQYF.

This clone was detected only a few times. This may arise from a read error, as a much more abundant clone is one base away. Other nucleotide sequences from this sample produce the same CDR3. V and J are TRBV4-2 and TRBJ2-5, with 10 bases aligning to TRBD2. CDR3 length equals 15 residues. V lost 1 base, J lost 6 bases, and 5 bases stayed unmatched. Germline V gene sequence: CDR1 LGHNA, CDR2 YNFKEQ. CDR3 bases: TGTGCCAGCAGCCAAGTCCTAGCGGGAGCAAAGACCCAGTACTTC. It translates to CASSQVLAGAKTQYF.